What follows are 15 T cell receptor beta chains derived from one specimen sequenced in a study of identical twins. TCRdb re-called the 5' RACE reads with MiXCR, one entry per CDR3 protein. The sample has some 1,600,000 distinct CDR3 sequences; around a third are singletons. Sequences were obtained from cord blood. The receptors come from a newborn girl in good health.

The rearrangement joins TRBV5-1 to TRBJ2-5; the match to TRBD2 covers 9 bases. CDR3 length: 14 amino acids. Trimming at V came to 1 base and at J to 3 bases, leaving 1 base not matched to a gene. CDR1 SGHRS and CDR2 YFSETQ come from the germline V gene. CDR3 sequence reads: CASSLRTSEETQYF. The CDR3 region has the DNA TGCGCCAGCAGCTTGAGGACTAGCGAAGAGACCCAGTACTTC.

The CDR3 coding sequence is TGTGCCAGCAGCTTAGGGGAGGGAAGTCTAGGTCAGCCCCAGCATTTT. Its translation is CASSLGEGSLGQPQHF. The gene calls are TRBV11-2 and TRBJ1-5, with D hard to call. Germline assignment: CDR1 SGHAT and CDR2 FQNNGV. The CDR3 contains 16 residues. The V gene lost 1 base and the J gene lost 6 bases, with 16 bases spanning the gap.

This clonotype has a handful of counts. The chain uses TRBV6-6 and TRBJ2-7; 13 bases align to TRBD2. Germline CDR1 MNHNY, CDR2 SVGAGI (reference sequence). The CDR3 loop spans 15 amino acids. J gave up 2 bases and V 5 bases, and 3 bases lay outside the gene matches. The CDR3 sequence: CASSTSGGATYEQYF. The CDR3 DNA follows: TGTGCCAGCAGTACTAGCGGGGGGGCTACCTACGAGCAGTACTTC.

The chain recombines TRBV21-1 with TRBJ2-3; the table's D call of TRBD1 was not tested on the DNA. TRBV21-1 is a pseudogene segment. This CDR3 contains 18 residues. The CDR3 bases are TGTGCCAGCAGCAAAGAAAGGCCTAGGACAGGGGCAATAGATACGCAGTATTTT. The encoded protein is CASSKERPRTGAIDTQYF.

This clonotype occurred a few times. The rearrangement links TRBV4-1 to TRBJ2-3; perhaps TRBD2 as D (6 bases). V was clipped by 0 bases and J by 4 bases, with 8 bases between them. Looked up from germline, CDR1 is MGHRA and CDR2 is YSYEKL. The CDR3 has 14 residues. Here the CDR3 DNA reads TGCGCCAGCAGCCAAGACAGGGAGGCAGATACGCAGTATTTT. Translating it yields CASSQDREADTQYF.

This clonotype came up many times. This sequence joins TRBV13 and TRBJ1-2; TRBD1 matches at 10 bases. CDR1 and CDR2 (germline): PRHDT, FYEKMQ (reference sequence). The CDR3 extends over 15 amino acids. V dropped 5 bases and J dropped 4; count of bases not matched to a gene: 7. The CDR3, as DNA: TGTGCCAGCAGCCTGGCGGGACAGGGGATCTATGGCTACACCTTC. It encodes CASSLAGQGIYGYTF.

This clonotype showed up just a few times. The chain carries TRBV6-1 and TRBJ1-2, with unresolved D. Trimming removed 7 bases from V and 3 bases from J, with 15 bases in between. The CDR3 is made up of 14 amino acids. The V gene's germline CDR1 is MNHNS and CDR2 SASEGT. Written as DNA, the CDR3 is TGTGCCAGCATGTTCCAGAGGGCTGACTATGGCTACACCTTC. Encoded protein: CASMFQRADYGYTF.

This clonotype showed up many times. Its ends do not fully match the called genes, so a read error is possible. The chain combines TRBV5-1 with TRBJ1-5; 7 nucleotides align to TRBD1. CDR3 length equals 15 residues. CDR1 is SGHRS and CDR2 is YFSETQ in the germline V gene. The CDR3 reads CASSSTGDSNQPQHF. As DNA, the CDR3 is TGTGCCAGCAGTTCAACAGGGGATAGCAATCAGCCCCAGCATTTT.

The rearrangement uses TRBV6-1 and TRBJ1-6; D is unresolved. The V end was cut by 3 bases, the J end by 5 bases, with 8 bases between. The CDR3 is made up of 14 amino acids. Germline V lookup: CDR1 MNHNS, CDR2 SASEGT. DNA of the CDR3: TGTGCCAGCAGTGACCAGGCGCATAATTCACCCCTCCACTTT. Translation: CASSDQAHNSPLHF.

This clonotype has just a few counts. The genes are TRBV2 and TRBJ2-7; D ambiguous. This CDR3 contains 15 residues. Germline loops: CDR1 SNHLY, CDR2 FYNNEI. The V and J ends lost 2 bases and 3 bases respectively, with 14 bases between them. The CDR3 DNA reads TGTGCCAGCAGTGAAAGCCCCGTGCTTATCTACGAGCAGTACTTC. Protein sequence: CASSESPVLIYEQYF.

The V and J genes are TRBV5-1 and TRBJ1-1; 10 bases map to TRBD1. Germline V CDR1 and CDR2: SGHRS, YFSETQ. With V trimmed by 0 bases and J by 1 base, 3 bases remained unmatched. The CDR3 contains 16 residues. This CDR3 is CASSLGTGGPNTEAFF. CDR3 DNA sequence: TGCGCCAGCAGCTTGGGGACAGGGGGACCGAACACTGAAGCTTTCTTT. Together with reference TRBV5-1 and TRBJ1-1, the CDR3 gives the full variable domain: KAGVTQTPRYLIKTRGQQVTLSCSPISGHRSVSWYQQTPGQGLQFLFEYFSETQRNKGNFPGRFSGRQFSNSRSEMNVSTLELGDSALYLCASSLGTGGPNTEAFFGQGTRLTVV.

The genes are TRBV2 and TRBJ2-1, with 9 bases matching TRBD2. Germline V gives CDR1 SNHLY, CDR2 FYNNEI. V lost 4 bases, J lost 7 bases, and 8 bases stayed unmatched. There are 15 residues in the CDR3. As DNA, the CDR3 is TGTGCCAGCAGTGGACTTTTGCGGGGGGGAAATGAGCAGTTCTTC. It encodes CASSGLLRGGNEQFF. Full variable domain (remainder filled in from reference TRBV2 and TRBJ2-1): EPEVTQTPSHQVTQMGQEVILRCVPISNHLYFYWYRQILGQKVEFLVSFYNNEISEKSEIFDDQFSVERPDGSNFTLKIRSTKLEDSAMYFCASSGLLRGGNEQFFGPGTRLTVL.

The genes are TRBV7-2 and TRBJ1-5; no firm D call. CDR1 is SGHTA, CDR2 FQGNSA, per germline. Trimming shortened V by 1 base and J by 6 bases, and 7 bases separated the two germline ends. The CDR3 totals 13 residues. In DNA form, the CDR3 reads TGTGCCAGCAGCTTAGAGTCCGGTCAGCCCCAGCATTTT. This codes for CASSLESGQPQHF. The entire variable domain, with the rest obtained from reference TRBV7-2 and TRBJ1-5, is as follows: GAGVSQSPSNKVTEKGKDVELRCDPISGHTALYWYRQSLGQGLEFLIYFQGNSAPDKSGLPSDRFSAERTGGSVSTLTIQRTQQEDSAVYLCASSLESGQPQHFGDGTRLSIL.

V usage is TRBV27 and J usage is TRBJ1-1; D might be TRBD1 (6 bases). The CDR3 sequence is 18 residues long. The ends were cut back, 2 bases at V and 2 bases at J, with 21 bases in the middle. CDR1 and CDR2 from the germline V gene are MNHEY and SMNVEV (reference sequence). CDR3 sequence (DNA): TGTGCCAGCAGTTTAAGGGCGAAGGCCAGGGGTCTTAACACTGAAGCTTTCTTT. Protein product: CASSLRAKARGLNTEAFF.

For the CDR3, the DNA is TGTGCCAGCAGCAAAACAGGGGGAGAGCAGTACTTC. Protein product: CASSKTGGEQYF. This sequence joins TRBV7-2 and TRBJ2-7; 8 positions agree with TRBD1. Germline trimming cut 5 bases from V and 7 bases from J; bases unmatched to any gene: 4. This CDR3 has 12 residues. In germline, CDR1 is SGHTA, CDR2 FQGNSA. Based on the CDR3 plus reference TRBV7-2 and TRBJ2-7, the full variable domain is GAGVSQSPSNKVTEKGKDVELRCDPISGHTALYWYRQSLGQGLEFLIYFQGNSAPDKSGLPSDRFSAERTGGSVSTLTIQRTQQEDSAVYLCASSKTGGEQYFGPGTRLTVT.